A single T cell receptor beta chain is shown here with its context. This clonotype was recorded only once. The target of this receptor is not known. Base qualities are not provided; no much larger clone lies one nucleotide away. The source of the sample is a study of post-analysis software for immune sequencing data (dated by TCRdb to the mid-2010s). Background on the whole study: Disease courses on record covered relapsing-remitting, secondary progressive and progressive-relapsing multiple sclerosis, though some patients had no subtype annotation. A subset of samples was prepared in parallel using single-end sample barcoding, then pooled and co-amplified after Illumina adapter ligation. Patient repertoires were compared against roughly 12 previously published healthy control repertoires from donors aged roughly 6 to 25 years. Beyond this particular receptor, the publication reports: The multiple sclerosis patient group was slightly younger than the control group. Direct clustering with F measure revealed strong co-clustering of samples prepared in the same batch, which led to a batch-effect correction. Patients showed significantly higher frequencies than controls for about 5 TRBV segments, among them TRBV5-6, TRBV5-1 and TRBV20-1. Compared with controls, multiple sclerosis patients had significantly lower normalized Chao1 diversity, a finding suggesting substantial peripheral T-cell clonal expansion.

To demonstrate the VDJtools post-analysis software, the study profiled TCR beta repertoires from the peripheral blood of about 13 young patients with multiple sclerosis. The multiple sclerosis patients were children and adolescents ranging in age from roughly 6 to 15 years. Library method: PCR. The run used an Illumina HiSeq 2500. To reduce PCR and sequencing biases, unique molecular identifiers were incorporated into the TCR beta cDNA libraries. Every 1 to 10 million input T cells yielded approximately 500,000 cDNA molecules, meaning each molecule approximated one T cell. The same protocol used for the earlier healthy control dataset was applied to prepare and sequence the patient libraries. Within a given batch, samples were prepared together, multiplexed and sequenced on the same HiSeq lane. For the original study's pipeline: Raw barcoded reads were processed with MIGEC, discarding single-read molecular identifier groups before consensus assembly and CDR3 extraction. Clonotype tables were post-analysed with VDJtools, normalizing diversity by down-sampling all datasets to the smallest sample size. To correct batch-related cross-sample contamination, repertoire overlap clustering matched CDR3 amino acid sequences but not nucleotide sequences. Through fastp at Q25 and MiXCR, TCRdb rebuilt clones from the public reads, retaining in-frame beta chains. Rows matching on CDR3 protein sequence are summarized as one entry with the most common DNA and genes. TCRdb's processing, not the authors', yielded these V and J calls. Here the sample has more than 450,000 distinct CDR3 sequences; 44% occur a single time. The top ten hold around 1.7% of the sample.

The CDR3 starts with the cysteine, ends with the phenylalanine, and has 15 residues. The only DNA kept is the CDR3, 45 bases in frame from the first base. V and J are truncated by 3 bases and 3 bases respectively, leaving an intervening sequence of 15 bases. Based on the germline V gene (reference sequence), the CDR1 and CDR2 sequences are DFQATT and SNEGSKA. The sequencing sample was made of blood. Here the chain combines TRBV20-1 and TRBJ2-1; the D segment could be TRBD2, given 6 matching bases. The TCR was taken from a girl aged 10 to 17 with multiple sclerosis. The nucleotide sequence is TGCAGTGCTAGTAGGAGGGCCGGGGGCTACAATGAGCAGTTCTTC. It encodes CSASRRAGGYNEQFF.